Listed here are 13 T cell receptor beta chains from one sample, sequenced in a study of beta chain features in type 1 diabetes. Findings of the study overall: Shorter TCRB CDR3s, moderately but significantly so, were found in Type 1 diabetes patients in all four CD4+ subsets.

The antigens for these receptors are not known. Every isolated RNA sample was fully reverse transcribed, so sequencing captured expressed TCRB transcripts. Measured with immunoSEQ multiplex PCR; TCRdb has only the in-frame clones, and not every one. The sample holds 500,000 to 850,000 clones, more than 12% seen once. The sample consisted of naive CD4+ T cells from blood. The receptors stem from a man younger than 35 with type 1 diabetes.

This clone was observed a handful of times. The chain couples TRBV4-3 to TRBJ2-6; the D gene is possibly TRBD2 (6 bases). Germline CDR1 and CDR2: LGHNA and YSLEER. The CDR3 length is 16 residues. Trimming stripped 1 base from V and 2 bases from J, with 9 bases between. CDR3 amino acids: CASSQVGGAGANVLTF. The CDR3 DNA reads TGCGCCAGCAGCCAAGTGGGCGGGGCTGGGGCCAACGTCCTGACTTTC.

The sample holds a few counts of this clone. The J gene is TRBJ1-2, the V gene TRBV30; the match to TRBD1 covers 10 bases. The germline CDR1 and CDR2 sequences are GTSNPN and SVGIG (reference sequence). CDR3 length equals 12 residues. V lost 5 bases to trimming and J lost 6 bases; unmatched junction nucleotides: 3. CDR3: CAWGDRGDGYTF. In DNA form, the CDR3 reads TGTGCCTGGGGGGACAGGGGCGATGGCTACACCTTC.

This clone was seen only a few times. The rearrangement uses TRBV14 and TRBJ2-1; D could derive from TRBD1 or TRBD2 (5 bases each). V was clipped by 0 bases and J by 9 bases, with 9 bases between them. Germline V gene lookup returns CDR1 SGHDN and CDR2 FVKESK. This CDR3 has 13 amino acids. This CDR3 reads CASSQDRDAEQFF. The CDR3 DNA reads TGTGCCAGCAGCCAAGACCGGGACGCTGAGCAGTTCTTC.

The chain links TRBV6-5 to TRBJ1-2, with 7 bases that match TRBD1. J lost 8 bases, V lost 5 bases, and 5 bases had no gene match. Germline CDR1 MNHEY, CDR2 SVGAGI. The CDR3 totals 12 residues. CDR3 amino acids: CASSPQGGGYTF. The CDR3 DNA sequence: TGTGCCAGCAGTCCTCAGGGGGGAGGCTACACCTTC.

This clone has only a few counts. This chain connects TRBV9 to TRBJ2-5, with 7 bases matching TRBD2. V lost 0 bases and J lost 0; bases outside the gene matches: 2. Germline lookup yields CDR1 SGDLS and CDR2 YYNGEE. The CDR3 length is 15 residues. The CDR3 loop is CASSVGAGNQETQYF. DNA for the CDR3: TGTGCCAGCAGCGTAGGAGCGGGGAACCAAGAGACCCAGTACTTC.

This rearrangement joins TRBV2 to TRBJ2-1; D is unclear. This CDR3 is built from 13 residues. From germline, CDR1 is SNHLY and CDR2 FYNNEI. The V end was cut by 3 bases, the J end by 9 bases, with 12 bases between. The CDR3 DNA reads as TGTGCCAGCAGTGATAATCCCCTTAGTGAGCAGTTCTTC. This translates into CASSDNPLSEQFF.

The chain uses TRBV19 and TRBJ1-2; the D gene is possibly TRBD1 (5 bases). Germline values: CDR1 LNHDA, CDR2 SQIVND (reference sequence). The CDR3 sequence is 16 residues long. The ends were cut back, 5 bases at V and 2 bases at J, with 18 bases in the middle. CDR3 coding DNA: TGTGCCAGTAGTCCACTATCGGGACGGAGGAACTATGGCTACACCTTC. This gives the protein CASSPLSGRRNYGYTF.

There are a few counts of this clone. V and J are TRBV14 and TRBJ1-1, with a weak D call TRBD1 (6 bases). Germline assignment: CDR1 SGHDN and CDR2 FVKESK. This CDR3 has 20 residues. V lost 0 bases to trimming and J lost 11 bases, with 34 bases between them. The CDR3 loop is CASSQDQSWGPRPGHAGAFF. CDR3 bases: TGTGCCAGCAGCCAAGATCAGAGTTGGGGCCCCCGACCGGGACACGCAGGGGCTTTCTTT. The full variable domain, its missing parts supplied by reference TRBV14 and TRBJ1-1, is EAGVTQFPSHSVIEKGQTVTLRCDPISGHDNLYWYRRVMGKEIKFLLHFVKESKQDESGMPNNRFLAERTGGTYSTLKVQPAELEDSGVYFCASSQDQSWGPRPGHAGAFFGQGTRLTVV.

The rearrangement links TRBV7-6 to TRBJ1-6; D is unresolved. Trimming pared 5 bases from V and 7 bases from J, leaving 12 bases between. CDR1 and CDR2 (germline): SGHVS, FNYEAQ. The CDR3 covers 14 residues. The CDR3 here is CASSPTDTNSPLHF. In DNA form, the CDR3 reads TGTGCCAGCAGCCCGACCGACACCAATTCACCCCTCCACTTT.

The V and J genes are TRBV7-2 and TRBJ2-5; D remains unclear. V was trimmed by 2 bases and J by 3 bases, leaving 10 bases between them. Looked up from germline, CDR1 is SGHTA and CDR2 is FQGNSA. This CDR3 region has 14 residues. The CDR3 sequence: CASSLFGEKETQYF. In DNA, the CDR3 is TGTGCCAGCAGCTTATTTGGGGAAAAAGAGACCCAGTACTTC.

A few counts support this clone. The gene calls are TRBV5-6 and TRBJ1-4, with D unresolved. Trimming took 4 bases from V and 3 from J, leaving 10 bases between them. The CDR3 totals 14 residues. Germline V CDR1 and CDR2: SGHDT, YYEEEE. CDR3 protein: CASSKGRPNEKLFF. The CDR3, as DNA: TGTGCCAGCAGCAAGGGCAGACCTAATGAAAAACTGTTTTTT.

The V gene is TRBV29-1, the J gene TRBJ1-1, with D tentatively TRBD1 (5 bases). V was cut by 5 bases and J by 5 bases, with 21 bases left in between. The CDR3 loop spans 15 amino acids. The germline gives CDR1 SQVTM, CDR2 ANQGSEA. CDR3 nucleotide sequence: TGCAGCGTTCCAGCCGGGGGGGTCCGAGCAACTGAAGCTTTCTTT. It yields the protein CSVPAGGVRATEAFF.

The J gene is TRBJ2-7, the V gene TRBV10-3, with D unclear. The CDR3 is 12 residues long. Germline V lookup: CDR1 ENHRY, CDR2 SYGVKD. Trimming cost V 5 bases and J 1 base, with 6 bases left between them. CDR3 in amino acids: CAISRQSYEQYF. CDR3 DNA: TGTGCCATCAGTCGACAATCCTACGAGCAGTACTTC.